This TCR beta chain was profiled in a study of identical twins. Study-level results: Fewer insertions were carried by abundant cord blood beta clonotypes, but none was seen in memory repertoires. The study found excess low generation probability among twin-shared out-of-frame alpha sequences.

TCRdb recomputed calls from the 5' RACE reads with MiXCR, one row per CDR3 protein. The sample consists of approximately 600,000 distinct CDR3 sequences, more than 9% of them appearing once. This clonotype was seen only a few times. Its target is not known. CDR1 is SGHRS and CDR2 is YFSETQ in the germline V gene. V was cut by 0 bases and J by 5 bases, with 11 bases left in between. The CDR3 loop spans 15 amino acids. Healthy Caucasian donors formed the entire cohort. This sample also belongs to another study, concerning yellow fever vaccine responses in identical twins. Turning to that study: Twins reportedly had a vaccine T cell response that seemed partly convergent, partly personalized.

The TCR originated in a young woman in good health. Sample: PBMCs. This sequence joins TRBV5-1 and TRBJ1-4, with D perhaps TRBD1 (6 bases). CDR3 DNA sequence: TGCGCCAGCAGCTTGGCCTGGGGGCGGAATGAAAAACTGTTTTTT. Encoded protein: CASSLAWGRNEKLFF.